These T cell receptor beta chains were read from a single sample in a study of shared T cell receptors in the human thymus. Assay used: immunoSEQ multiplex PCR; TCRdb lists only in-frame clones, some missing. The table lists 650,000 to 950,000 clones, approximately 83% of them singletons, with around 0.0094% in the top ten. This sample was shared with a second study, whose subject was human thymus T cells.

Specimen: thymocytes. The origin of the receptors is a girl under three years old with a congenital heart defect. CDR3s include the opening cysteine and the closing phenylalanine or tryptophan. Fields, in order: V gene, D gene, J gene, clone size, CDR3 DNA, CDR3 protein. The D gene is left open where the match is weak. Clone size appears in some rows only: once, few, many, or a class for an expanded clone.

v_call: TRBV7-2; d_call: -; j_call: TRBJ2-7; clone_size: -; cdr3_nt: TGTGCCAGCAGCTCCCTCACCTCGGGAGTTAGGAACTACGAGCAGTACTTC; cdr3_aa: CASSSLTSGVRNYEQYF
v_call: TRBV12-2; d_call: -; j_call: TRBJ2-2; clone_size: -; cdr3_nt: TGTGCAAGTCGCCCCCATGATAGCGGGTCCCCCGGGGAGCTGTTTTTT; cdr3_aa: CASRPHDSGSPGELFF
v_call: TRBV5-6; d_call: -; j_call: TRBJ2-7; clone_size: -; cdr3_nt: TGTGCCAGCAGCTTGGACAGGAGGGTTTACGAGCAGTACTTC; cdr3_aa: CASSLDRRVYEQYF
v_call: TRBV19; d_call: -; j_call: TRBJ1-2; clone_size: -; cdr3_nt: TGTGCCAGTAGTATTCGGGGGGGCGGATCGGTTTCCTCTAACTATGGCTACACCTTC; cdr3_aa: CASSIRGGGSVSSNYGYTF
v_call: TRBV7-8; d_call: -; j_call: TRBJ1-2; clone_size: -; cdr3_nt: TGTGCCAGCAGCTCCTCGGTACGAGCGGATGGTTCCTTC; cdr3_aa: CASSSSVRADGSF
v_call: TRBV29-1; d_call: -; j_call: TRBJ2-7; clone_size: -; cdr3_nt: TGCAGCGCTCTAACAGAAACCTACGAGCAGTACTTC; cdr3_aa: CSALTETYEQYF
v_call: TRBV2; d_call: -; j_call: TRBJ1-5; clone_size: few; cdr3_nt: TGTGCCAGCAGCATCAGGATATCTAGCCCTTATAGCAATCAGCCCCAGCATTTT; cdr3_aa: CASSIRISSPYSNQPQHF
v_call: TRBV25-1; d_call: TRBD1; j_call: TRBJ1-6; clone_size: once; cdr3_nt: TGTGCCAGCAGTGGACGGACAGGGGGCCATTATAATTCCCCCCTCCACTTT; cdr3_aa: CASSGRTGGHYNSPLHF
v_call: TRBV5-4; d_call: -; j_call: TRBJ2-7; clone_size: -; cdr3_nt: TGTGCCAGCAGACCGGGTCCGACCTACGAGCAGTACTTC; cdr3_aa: CASRPGPTYEQYF
v_call: TRBV11-2; d_call: -; j_call: TRBJ2-4; clone_size: -; cdr3_nt: TGTGCCAGCAGCCCCACAACAGGGGCCAAAAACATTCAGTACTTC; cdr3_aa: CASSPTTGAKNIQYF
v_call: TRBV6-6; d_call: -; j_call: TRBJ1-6; clone_size: -; cdr3_nt: TGTGCCAGCAGTCGTTCAGAGGACTCAAATAATTCCCCCCTCCACTTT; cdr3_aa: CASSRSEDSNNSPLHF
v_call: TRBV5-6; d_call: TRBD2; j_call: TRBJ2-1; clone_size: -; cdr3_nt: TGTGCCAGCAGCCTTGGACTAGCGGGGGGGCCGGGGGAAAATGAGCAGTTCTTC; cdr3_aa: CASSLGLAGGPGENEQFF
v_call: TRBV6-1; d_call: -; j_call: TRBJ1-1; clone_size: -; cdr3_nt: TGTGCCAGCAACTCCGGGGGGAACACTGAAGCTTTCTTT; cdr3_aa: CASNSGGNTEAFF
v_call: TRBV7-9; d_call: -; j_call: TRBJ2-7; clone_size: few; cdr3_nt: TGTGCCAGCGGGATCCCGGGAGATATCCCCCGAGCATCCTACGAGCAGTACTTC; cdr3_aa: CASGIPGDIPRASYEQYF
v_call: TRBV28; d_call: -; j_call: TRBJ1-1; clone_size: -; cdr3_nt: TGTGCCAGCAGCCTACAGGGTAACGCTGAAGCTTTCTTT; cdr3_aa: CASSLQGNAEAFF
v_call: TRBV27; d_call: -; j_call: TRBJ1-2; clone_size: -; cdr3_nt: TGTGCCAGCAGTTTCCGGTTTACAGGCGTTTCCAAGATAAACGAATTATATGGCTACACCTTC; cdr3_aa: CASSFRFTGVSKINELYGYTF
v_call: TRBV4-1; d_call: TRBD1; j_call: TRBJ2-2; clone_size: once; cdr3_nt: TGCGCCAGCAGCCAAGAAGGTCAGGGGGCGAGGGTCACCGGGGAGCTGTTTTTT; cdr3_aa: CASSQEGQGARVTGELFF
v_call: TRBV5-1; d_call: -; j_call: TRBJ1-3; clone_size: -; cdr3_nt: TGCGCCAGCAGTTTTGTGTATGGAAACACCATATATTTT; cdr3_aa: CASSFVYGNTIYF
v_call: TRBV28; d_call: TRBD1; j_call: TRBJ1-5; clone_size: -; cdr3_nt: TGTGCCAGCAGTTACTCGGGACAGGGGGCCCTGATTCAAAATAGCAATCAGCCCCAGCATTTT; cdr3_aa: CASSYSGQGALIQNSNQPQHF
v_call: TRBV4-3; d_call: -; j_call: TRBJ2-7; clone_size: -; cdr3_nt: TGCGCCAGCAGCCAAGATAGCTCCAACTACGAGCAGTACTTC; cdr3_aa: CASSQDSSNYEQYF
v_call: TRBV6-1; d_call: TRBD1; j_call: TRBJ1-2; clone_size: -; cdr3_nt: TGTGCCAGCAGAGAGGGGACAGCCTATGGCTACACCTTC; cdr3_aa: CASREGTAYGYTF
v_call: TRBV6-5; d_call: -; j_call: TRBJ2-1; clone_size: -; cdr3_nt: TGTGCCAGCAGTTATCAAGCCCGCTCCTACAATGAGCAGTTCTTC; cdr3_aa: CASSYQARSYNEQFF
v_call: TRBV10-3; d_call: TRBD2; j_call: TRBJ2-3; clone_size: -; cdr3_nt: TGTGCCATCAGTGATCGTAATGCGGGGGATTTCACAGATACGCAGTATTTT; cdr3_aa: CAISDRNAGDFTDTQYF
v_call: TRBV30; d_call: TRBD1; j_call: TRBJ1-2; clone_size: once; cdr3_nt: TGTGCCCGCCAGGTTGGGACAGGGTGGGACGACTATGGCTACACCTTC; cdr3_aa: CARQVGTGWDDYGYTF
v_call: TRBV28; d_call: TRBD1; j_call: TRBJ1-6; clone_size: -; cdr3_nt: TGTGCCAGCACCATCCCCTGGACAGGGGCCCACTATAATTCACCCCTCCACTTT; cdr3_aa: CASTIPWTGAHYNSPLHF
v_call: TRBV27; d_call: TRBD1; j_call: TRBJ2-3; clone_size: -; cdr3_nt: TGTGCCAGCAGTTCCAGGGGTAGGGGGCCGACGCGCACAGATACGCAGTATTTT; cdr3_aa: CASSSRGRGPTRTDTQYF
v_call: TRBV11-2; d_call: TRBD2; j_call: TRBJ2-7; clone_size: -; cdr3_nt: TGTGCCAGCAGCTTCTTGATTGGGACTAGCAACGAGCAGTACTTC; cdr3_aa: CASSFLIGTSNEQYF
v_call: TRBV19; d_call: -; j_call: TRBJ1-1; clone_size: -; cdr3_nt: TGTGCCAGTAGTAGGGCCCACGACAGCCAGAACACTGAAGCTTTCTTT; cdr3_aa: CASSRAHDSQNTEAFF
v_call: TRBV11-2; d_call: TRBD1; j_call: TRBJ1-2; clone_size: -; cdr3_nt: TGTGCCAGCAGCTGCCCAAAAGGGACAGGGGAGGGAATTAATGGCTACACCTTC; cdr3_aa: CASSCPKGTGEGINGYTF
v_call: TRBV2; d_call: TRBD1; j_call: TRBJ2-7; clone_size: -; cdr3_nt: TGTGCCAGCAGTGTATCGGACAGGGGACGGGGCTTC; cdr3_aa: CASSVSDRGRGF
v_call: TRBV12-5; d_call: -; j_call: TRBJ1-2; clone_size: -; cdr3_nt: TGTGCTAGTGCCAGATATCCTTACTATGGCTACACCTTC; cdr3_aa: CASARYPYYGYTF
v_call: TRBV5-1; d_call: -; j_call: TRBJ1-2; clone_size: once; cdr3_nt: TGCGCCAGCAGCTTGAAAGGCAGGGCATCAGATGGCTACACCTTC; cdr3_aa: CASSLKGRASDGYTF
v_call: TRBV7-9; d_call: -; j_call: TRBJ1-2; clone_size: -; cdr3_nt: TGTGCCAGCAGCTTATGGCAGGCACCATATAACTATGGCTACACCTTC; cdr3_aa: CASSLWQAPYNYGYTF
v_call: TRBV4-1; d_call: TRBD1; j_call: TRBJ1-1; clone_size: -; cdr3_nt: TGCGCCAGCAGCCAAGCTGCGGACAGGTGGATGAACACTGAAGCTTTCTTT; cdr3_aa: CASSQAADRWMNTEAFF
v_call: TRBV18; d_call: TRBD1; j_call: TRBJ2-7; clone_size: -; cdr3_nt: TGTGCCAGCTCATCTCCACCGGGACAGGGGGCTTACGAGCAGTACTTC; cdr3_aa: CASSSPPGQGAYEQYF
v_call: TRBV6-5; d_call: TRBD1; j_call: TRBJ2-7; clone_size: few; cdr3_nt: TGTGCCAGCAGAAATAAGAGGACAGGTGGGCACGAGCAGTACTTC; cdr3_aa: CASRNKRTGGHEQYF
v_call: TRBV7-6; d_call: -; j_call: TRBJ2-7; clone_size: -; cdr3_nt: TGTGCCAGCAGCTTAGAGGGGGTAGGGGGCGAGCAGTACTTC; cdr3_aa: CASSLEGVGGEQYF
v_call: TRBV7-3; d_call: -; j_call: TRBJ2-7; clone_size: -; cdr3_nt: TGTGCCAGCAGCTTAGGTGTGAACTACGAGCAGTACTTC; cdr3_aa: CASSLGVNYEQYF
v_call: TRBV10-3; d_call: TRBD1; j_call: TRBJ2-6; clone_size: -; cdr3_nt: TGTGCCATCAGCTTAACAGGGGCTGGGGCCAACGTCCTGACTTTC; cdr3_aa: CAISLTGAGANVLTF
v_call: TRBV5-6; d_call: -; j_call: TRBJ2-3; clone_size: once; cdr3_nt: TGTGCCAGCAGCTTGGTTGCCAGGCAATCTCATTGTGGAGATACGCAGTATTTT; cdr3_aa: CASSLVARQSHCGDTQYF
v_call: TRBV7-9; d_call: TRBD1; j_call: TRBJ1-2; clone_size: few; cdr3_nt: TGTGCCAGCAGGCCCTACGGCAGGGGGCATGGCTACACCTTC; cdr3_aa: CASRPYGRGHGYTF
v_call: TRBV9; d_call: TRBD2; j_call: TRBJ2-1; clone_size: -; cdr3_nt: TGTGCCAGCAGCGTAGAGAACCTAGCGGACTCCTACAATGAGCAGTTCTTC; cdr3_aa: CASSVENLADSYNEQFF
v_call: TRBV4-1; d_call: -; j_call: TRBJ2-1; clone_size: -; cdr3_nt: TGCGCCAGCAGCCAAGCGGTTCTGCAATACAGCAGGGGCAATGAGCAGTTCTTC; cdr3_aa: CASSQAVLQYSRGNEQFF
v_call: TRBV30; d_call: TRBD1; j_call: TRBJ1-2; clone_size: -; cdr3_nt: TGTGCCTGGACCGAACCGGGACAGGGTTTTTTCTATGGCTACACCTTC; cdr3_aa: CAWTEPGQGFFYGYTF
v_call: TRBV27; d_call: -; j_call: TRBJ1-6; clone_size: -; cdr3_nt: TGTGCCAGCCGGCGGGGACTCGTCTATAATTCACCCCTCCACTTT; cdr3_aa: CASRRGLVYNSPLHF
v_call: TRBV7-2; d_call: TRBD1; j_call: TRBJ1-1; clone_size: -; cdr3_nt: TGTGCCAGCAGCGCCCACAGGGGGAACACTGAAGCTTTCTTT; cdr3_aa: CASSAHRGNTEAFF